Sequencing of this T cell receptor (beta chain) was carried out in a study of T cells in Graves' hyperthyroidism and ophthalmopathy (dated by TCRdb to between 2018 and 2020). Some background on the complete study: Peripheral blood was collected at initial diagnosis, before any treatment. A discovery cohort of approximately 100 patients, 43 with Graves' ophthalmopathy and under 60 with stable Graves' hyperthyroidism, was used to find distinguishing TCR V-J signatures. Prospective prediction of ophthalmopathy was tested in an independent validation cohort of 18 to 20 hyperthyroidism patients and 17 patients who later progressed to ophthalmopathy. The roughly 99 discovery patients were divided at random into training and test sets in a 7:3 ratio. In roughly six Graves' hyperthyroidism patients, the study also compared T-cell repertoires from thyroid tissue with T-cell repertoires from blood. Following sampling, methimazole starting at 30 mg daily was given to hyperthyroidism patients, and high-dose intravenous methylprednisolone was given to ophthalmopathy patients. The paper reports TCR Vbeta CDR3 sequencing of more than 120 peripheral blood samples: under 45 ophthalmopathy, roughly 80 hyperthyroidism and approximately 17 progressor patients. Results the study describes overall, beyond this receptor: Most expanded thyroid clonotypes (frequency above 0.001) were also detected in blood, suggesting blood repertoires may reflect thyroid immune responses. In validation, the model predicted progression to ophthalmopathy a median of about 5.9 months before onset, with 65% to 71% sensitivity and just under 75% specificity. In cross-validation, a model built on a 13 V-J signature told ophthalmopathy apart from stable hyperthyroidism with 85% to 90% sensitivity and about 81% specificity, and in testing the same model reached 80%/75%. Sample size was not statistically predetermined, and blinding of investigators to group allocation was not performed.

For CDR1 and CDR2, the germline V gene lists MGHRA and YSYEKL. Inclusive of the bounding cysteine and phenylalanine, the CDR3 is 17 residues long. The CDR3 DNA has 51 bases and is translated from base 1. Germline trimming amounts to 1 base on V and 2 bases on J, with 2 as the count of junction bases outside the gene matches. The TCR beta CDR3 regions were amplified from the RNA transcripts. For the first round of RT-PCR on the TCR CDR3, the HTBI primer set was used together with the Qiagen OneStep RT-PCR kit. Libraries were constructed in a second round of multiplex PCR, after which size selection and purification were carried out. Libraries were sequenced paired-end with 100 bp reads on an Illumina HiSeq2000. The original pipeline was this. SOAPnuke was used to process the raw data, throwing out any read that contained adapters or uncalled bases, had a mean Phred below 15, or lacked an exact constant-primer or identifier match. COPE v1.2.5 was used to merge high-quality paired reads, and clonotypes were defined as unique nucleotide sequences. MiTCR v1.1 was used to align the clonotypes against IMGT TRBV, TRBD and TRBJ reference segments. Analysis was restricted to V-J combinations with a frequency above 0.0001, which covered 99% to 99.2% of repertoires. A TCS score was defined as the ratio between F50 (clonal expansion) and ExV (chaos), using BLOSUM62-based TCRdist between CDR3 peptides within each V-J. Welch's t-statistics and random forest reduced roughly 530 V-J features to around 14, which were used in a naive Bayes classifier (R e1071). The raw public reads went through TCRdb reprocessing: fastp at Q25, MiXCR clone calling, in-frame beta chains kept. All rows with the same CDR3 protein become a single entry with the most common DNA and genes. The V and J calls here are based on TCRdb, not the publication. The sample includes about 290,000 distinct CDR3 sequences, with approximately 14% observed a single time. The top ten clones comprise around 8% of the sample.

A patient counted as having stable Graves' hyperthyroidism if no progression to ophthalmopathy occurred over 18 months of follow-up. The hyperthyroidism patients were between 18 and 65 years old and newly diagnosed, with a disease duration of less than 2 months. Exclusion was applied to patients with uncontrolled infections, other autoimmune diseases, pregnancy or lactation. Clinical symptoms, serum thyroxine and TRAb, thyroid ultrasound, and orbital computed tomography formed the basis for the diagnoses. Ficoll-Paque density gradient centrifugation was used to isolate PBMCs from under 11 ml of fresh peripheral blood. Trizol reagent was used to extract total RNA, and RNA quality was then checked on an Agilent 2100 Bioanalyzer. On this clonotype itself: Its antigen specificity is not known. Per-nucleotide qualities are absent, and no much larger clonotype sits a single base away.

Sequencing input: blood. The receptor chain draws on TRBV4-1 and TRBJ2-5; 15 nucleotides in the junction match TRBD2. This sequence was found in a woman in her thirties or forties with Graves' hyperthyroidism. The DNA sequence reads TGCGCCAGCAGCCAAGGGGGACTAGCGGGGGGTCAAGAGACCCAGTACTTC. Its translation reads: CASSQGGLAGGQETQYF.